What follows are 5 T cell receptor beta chains derived from one specimen sequenced in a study of shared clonotypes between healthy human individuals. Produced via immunoSEQ multiplex PCR; TCRdb's table is partial and in-frame only. The sample includes some 2,000,000 clones, 95% of them seen just once. Sequenced: naive CD4+ T cells sorted from blood. Regarding subset: CD45RA+ positively selected. Receptor source: a man aged 18 to 35 in good health.

The chain uses TRBV9 and TRBJ1-2; D not certain. Germline V CDR1 and CDR2: SGDLS, YYNGEE. CDR3 size: 15 residues. Between the trimmed V and J ends, which lost 0 bases and 6 bases, there was a span of 15 bases. CDR3 protein: CASSVGGSLAHGYTF. The CDR3 DNA reads TGTGCCAGCAGCGTAGGAGGGAGCCTGGCACATGGCTACACCTTC.

The genes are TRBV2 and TRBJ2-1; a possible D gene is TRBD1 (6 bases). CDR3 length: 14 residues. Germline CDR1 and CDR2: SNHLY and FYNNEI. Trimming cost V 1 base and J 5 bases, with 9 bases left between them. In DNA form, the CDR3 reads TGTGCCAGCAGTGAAGGGACAGTTAACAATGAGCAGTTCTTC. This codes for CASSEGTVNNEQFF.

This chain joins TRBV28 and TRBJ1-2; TRBD1 agrees at 9 bases. Germline CDR1 and CDR2: MDHEN and SYDVKM. The trim removed 6 bases at V and 2 bases at J, leaving 4 bases unmatched. The CDR3 extends over 14 amino acids. CDR3: CASSRGQGNYGYTF. In DNA, the CDR3 is TGTGCCAGCAGCAGAGGACAGGGGAACTATGGCTACACCTTC.

About this clone: The sample carries other DNA sequences with the same CDR3. The gene calls are TRBV2 and TRBJ2-5; 12 bases agree with TRBD2. V gave up 2 bases and J gave up 5 bases; unmatched junction bases: 3. CDR3 length equals 15 residues. Germline loops: CDR1 SNHLY, CDR2 FYNNEI. CDR3 DNA sequence: TGTGCCAGCAGTGAACTAGCGGGGGGGCAGGAGACCCAGTACTTC. It specifies CASSELAGGQETQYF. Variable domain in full (rest from reference TRBV2 and TRBJ2-5): EPEVTQTPSHQVTQMGQEVILRCVPISNHLYFYWYRQILGQKVEFLVSFYNNEISEKSEIFDDQFSVERPDGSNFTLKIRSTKLEDSAMYFCASSELAGGQETQYFGPGTRLLVL.

The gene calls are TRBV28 and TRBJ1-5; D gene ambiguous. The V end was cut by 8 bases, the J end by 0 bases, with 8 bases between. Germline V gives CDR1 MDHEN, CDR2 SYDVKM. This CDR3 spans 13 amino acids. The CDR3 DNA reads as TGTGCCAGCTGGAGAGTTAGCAATCAGCCCCAGCATTTT. Translation gives CASWRVSNQPQHF.